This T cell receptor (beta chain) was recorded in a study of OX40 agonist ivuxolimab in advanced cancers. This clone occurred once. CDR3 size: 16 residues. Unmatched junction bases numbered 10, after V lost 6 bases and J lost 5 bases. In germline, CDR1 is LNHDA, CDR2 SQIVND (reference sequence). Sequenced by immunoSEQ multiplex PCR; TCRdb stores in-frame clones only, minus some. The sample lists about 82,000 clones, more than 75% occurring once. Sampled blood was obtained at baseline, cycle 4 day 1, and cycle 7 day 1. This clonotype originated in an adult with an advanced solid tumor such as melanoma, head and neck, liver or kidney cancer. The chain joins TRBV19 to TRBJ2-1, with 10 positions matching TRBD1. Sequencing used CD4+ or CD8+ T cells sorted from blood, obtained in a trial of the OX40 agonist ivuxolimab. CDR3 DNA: TGTGCCAGTAGGTCGCCGACAGGGGGCAGTGACAATGAGCAGTTCTTC. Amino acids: CASRSPTGGSDNEQFF.